This T cell receptor beta chain was captured in a study of persistence of HIV-infected CD4 T cells. There are 16 residues in the CDR3. Germline V gene data show CDR1 as SSHAT and CDR2 as FNYEAQ (reference sequence). Sequencing used immunoSEQ version 4 in survey mode. Sequencing used immunoSEQ multiplex PCR; TCRdb keeps in-frame clones, though not all of them. The sample consists of fewer than 40,000 clones, around four fifths of them appearing once. Comment on this clone: The antigen remains undetermined. The junction does not match germline at one end; this may be a read error.

General observations from the study: Within sorted populations, more oligoclonal TCRs accompanied more oligoclonal proviruses. CMV- and Gag-responding cells had lower TCRbeta richness than CD3/CD28-responding cells. Degenerate expanded CDR3beta sequences were enriched among CMV- and Gag-responding cells.

Lysates of CMV-infected fibroblasts at approximately 9.4 ug/mL stimulated these cells. Memory cells lacking CD40L and CD69 with high CD45RO were sorted. PBMCs were depleted of CD8+ T cells before stimulation. Here the sequenced sample was CD4+ T cells sorted from PBMCs after roughly 18-hour stimulation, taken from a patient who received antiretroviral therapy. This TCR was recovered from an adult man with HIV who was CMV-seropositive. The chain combines TRBV7-7 with TRBJ2-1; D is tentatively TRBD1 or TRBD2 (6 bases each). The DNA of the CDR3 is TGTGCTAGCAGCTTAGACTCGGGGGCCGCCTACAATGAGCAGTTCTTC. This encodes CASSLDSGAAYNEQFF.